These 20 T cell receptor beta chains originate from one sample sequenced in a study of cytomegalovirus exposure and HLA in healthy donors. The PCR used 60 Vbeta and 13 Jbeta primers. Using immunoSEQ multiplex PCR, the repertoire was profiled, and TCRdb retains in-frame clones only, with some absent. The profile shows 110,000 to 150,000 clones, approximately 78% of them singletons. Sequenced sample: PBMCs. These receptors originate from a man aged 18 to 30 in good health and CMV-seropositive.

This chain uses TRBV29-1 with TRBJ2-7; TRBD2 agrees at 9 bases. This CDR3 is built from 14 residues. V shed 7 bases and J 3 bases; nucleotides not matched to a gene: 10. Germline CDR1 and CDR2: SQVTM and ANQGSEA. In nucleotides, the CDR3 is TGCAGCGCGATAGCGGGAGACTCTCTCTACGAGCAGTACTTC. Translated: CSAIAGDSLYEQYF.

V is TRBV27 and J is TRBJ2-4, with TRBD1 identical over 8 bases. Germline values: CDR1 MNHEY, CDR2 SMNVEV (reference sequence). The trim removed 4 bases at V and 7 bases at J, leaving 6 bases unmatched. The CDR3 length is 14 residues. The CDR3 coding sequence is TGTGCCAGCAGTTCAGGGGGCATCGGGAACATTCAGTACTTC. Protein product: CASSSGGIGNIQYF.

This clone has just a few counts. The chain carries TRBV4-1 and TRBJ2-1; no clear D. V gave up 1 base and J gave up 6 bases, with 7 bases separating them. This CDR3 region has 13 residues. Germline V gene lookup returns CDR1 MGHRA and CDR2 YSYEKL. As DNA, the CDR3 is TGCGCCAGCAGCCAAGGCGGCCCCAATGAGCAGTTCTTC. It yields the protein CASSQGGPNEQFF.

This rearrangement joins TRBV6-5 to TRBJ2-5; D is perhaps TRBD1 (6 bases). Per germline, CDR1 MNHEY and CDR2 SVGAGI. Trimming shortened V by 5 bases and J by 3 bases, and 13 bases separated the two germline ends. The CDR3 totals 14 residues. CDR3 sequence: CASSRGMEEETQYF. CDR3 DNA sequence: TGTGCCAGCAGTAGGGGGATGGAGGAAGAGACCCAGTACTTC.

This chain uses TRBV19 with TRBJ1-1, with D unclear. The germline CDR1 and CDR2 sequences are LNHDA and SQIVND (reference sequence). The V end lost 7 bases, the J end lost 5 bases, and 14 bases lay between the germline ends. The CDR3 consists of 13 residues. The CDR3, as DNA: TGTGCCAGTATTAGATCCCCGGGGACTGAAGCTTTCTTT. Translating it yields CASIRSPGTEAFF.

The rearrangement joins TRBV19 to TRBJ2-7; the match to TRBD2 covers 10 bases. The germline CDR1 and CDR2 sequences are LNHDA and SQIVND (reference sequence). J gave up 4 bases and V 4 bases, and 7 bases lay outside the gene matches. The CDR3 extends over 15 amino acids. CDR3 region: CASSTAAGGMYEQYF. CDR3 DNA: TGTGCCAGTAGTACAGCAGCGGGAGGGATGTACGAGCAGTACTTC.

This rearrangement joins TRBV7-9 to TRBJ2-3; 9 bases match TRBD1. V was clipped by 5 bases and J by 1 base; unmatched bases: 7. CDR1 is SEHNR and CDR2 is FQNEAQ in the germline V gene (reference sequence). This CDR3 has 16 amino acids. The CDR3 nucleotides are TGTGCCAGCAGCCCCACAGGGGGCCGGGGCACAGATACGCAGTATTTT. This sequence encodes CASSPTGGRGTDTQYF.

The V call is TRBV10-3, the J call TRBJ1-1; D not resolved. Trimming removed 2 bases from V and 7 bases from J, with 8 bases in between. Germline V gene data show CDR1 as ENHRY and CDR2 as SYGVKD. This CDR3 has 12 residues. In nucleotides, the CDR3 is TGTGCCATCAGTGAGAGAACAGTTGAAGCTTTCTTT. This gives the protein CAISERTVEAFF.

The table lists this clone with a count of one. This rearrangement joins TRBV6-6 to TRBJ2-2, with a weak D call TRBD2 (6 bases). This CDR3 is 15 amino acids long. Trimming left V 0 bases short and J 6 bases short, with 11 bases between. In germline, CDR1 is MNHNY, CDR2 SVGAGI (reference sequence). The CDR3 region has the DNA TGTGCCAGCAGTTACTCGACCAGGGAGGCCGGGGAGCTGTTTTTT. This translates into CASSYSTREAGELFF.

This clone was seen a few times. The CDR3 sequence: CASTLWPDTQYF. The CDR3 DNA sequence: TGTGCCAGCACTCTGTGGCCAGATACGCAGTATTTT. The chain carries TRBV6-5 and TRBJ2-3; D is unresolved. The CDR3 runs to 12 residues. The germline V gene has CDR1 MNHEY and CDR2 SVGAGI. V shed 7 bases and J shed 4 bases, with 9 bases lying between them.

The chain has TRBV19 and TRBJ2-2, with no clear D. With 6 bases removed from V and 4 bases from J, the gap between germline ends came to 9 bases. Germline lookup yields CDR1 LNHDA and CDR2 SQIVND (reference sequence). This CDR3 has 13 residues. This chain's CDR3 is CASRMTGTGELFF. The CDR3 DNA follows: TGTGCCAGTAGGATGACGGGCACCGGGGAGCTGTTTTTT.

This clone was seen only a few times. V gene TRBV7-3 combines with J gene TRBJ2-1; 8 positions agree with TRBD2. Germline CDR1 SGHTA, CDR2 FQGTGA. Trimming cost V 1 base and J 8 bases; bases outside gene matches: 10. The CDR3 length is 16 residues. The CDR3 region is CASSLSPGTRAYEQFF. CDR3 DNA sequence: TGTGCCAGCAGCTTAAGCCCCGGGACTAGGGCGTATGAGCAGTTCTTC.

As to this clone: The junction does not match germline at one end; this may be a read error. V gene TRBV30 combines with J gene TRBJ2-1; 8 positions match TRBD1. The germline gives CDR1 GTSNPN, CDR2 SVGIG (reference sequence). The CDR3 is 12 residues long. DNA for the CDR3: TGTGCCTTGAGTACAGGGGGCAATGAGCAGTTCTTC. This encodes CALSTGGNEQFF.

The gene calls are TRBV7-9 and TRBJ2-7, with 9 bases matching TRBD1. Germline values: CDR1 SEHNR, CDR2 FQNEAQ (reference sequence). This CDR3 is built from 15 residues. Unmatched junction bases numbered 14, after V lost 7 bases and J lost 7 bases. The CDR3 DNA follows: TGTGCCAGCACCCTCTCCGGAGACAGGGGGGATGAGCAGTACTTC. Amino acids: CASTLSGDRGDEQYF.

V is TRBV30 and J is TRBJ1-2; D is unclear. V was cut by 4 bases and J by 3 bases, with 9 bases left in between. Germline V lookup: CDR1 GTSNPN, CDR2 SVGIG (reference sequence). The CDR3 has 12 amino acids. This CDR3 reads CAWTARHYGYTF. CDR3 nucleotides: TGTGCCTGGACCGCGAGGCACTATGGCTACACCTTC.

The chain links TRBV14 to TRBJ2-7, with no clear D. CDR1 and CDR2 from the germline V gene are SGHDN and FVKESK. Between the trimmed V and J ends, which lost 3 bases and 4 bases, there was a span of 13 bases. This CDR3 is 14 amino acids long. The CDR3 sequence: CASSHLSGGYEQYF. CDR3 nucleotide sequence: TGTGCCAGCAGCCATTTGTCGGGTGGATACGAGCAGTACTTC. Variable domain in full (rest from reference TRBV14 and TRBJ2-7): EAGVTQFPSHSVIEKGQTVTLRCDPISGHDNLYWYRRVMGKEIKFLLHFVKESKQDESGMPNNRFLAERTGGTYSTLKVQPAELEDSGVYFCASSHLSGGYEQYFGPGTRLTVT.

V gene TRBV29-1 combines with J gene TRBJ2-7; 8 bases are a match to TRBD2. Germline trimming cut 6 bases from V and 1 base from J; bases unmatched to any gene: 8. Germline V gene sequence: CDR1 SQVTM, CDR2 ANQGSEA. The CDR3 consists of 14 residues. The CDR3 region has the DNA TGCAGCGTCTCAGCGGGAGCGAGATCCTACGAGCAGTACTTC. Its translation: CSVSAGARSYEQYF.

The chain recombines TRBV10-1 with TRBJ1-1; the D gene is possibly TRBD1 (6 bases). The CDR3 has 18 amino acids. The V gene's germline CDR1 is WNHNN and CDR2 SYGVQD (reference sequence). The V gene lost 4 bases and the J gene lost 1 base, with 22 bases spanning the gap. CDR3 DNA: TGCGCCAGCAGTGCCGCGACACCAACCGGGACATGGAACACTGAAGCTTTCTTT. Encoded protein: CASSAATPTGTWNTEAFF.

Regarding this clone: A junction end diverges from the germline sequence, so it may reflect a read error. The rearrangement uses TRBV13 and TRBJ2-1, with D possibly matching TRBD2 (5 bases). Germline V gene lookup returns CDR1 PRHDT and CDR2 FYEKMQ (reference sequence). The CDR3 runs 15 residues. CDR3 coding DNA: TGTGCCAGCAGCTTAGGGGGGAGAAACGTCAATAAGCAGTTCTTC. Amino acids: CASSLGGRNVNKQFF.

This clone was recorded a few times. J is TRBJ2-3 and V is TRBV6-1, with 8 bases fitting TRBD1. The CDR3 covers 16 residues. Germline V gives CDR1 MNHNS, CDR2 SASEGT. After removal of 0 bases from V and 6 bases from J, the junction contained 8 bases not matched to a gene. CDR3 in DNA: TGTGCCAGCAGTGAAGCCTTTGGGACAGGACTGGATACGCAGTATTTT. Its protein is CASSEAFGTGLDTQYF.